The present T cell receptor (beta chain) was sequenced within a study of low-dose radiotherapy and immunotherapy resistance in tumors. Study-level information: Cohort 1 was given 0.5 Gy fractions every 2 weeks, 6.5 Gy in total.

Alpha and beta chains were covered, as first-strand cDNA relied on TRAV- and TRBV-specific primers. TCR amplification ran 15 to 25 PCR cycles using constant-region and V-primer adapter primers. The authors amplified isolated mRNA by in vitro transcription. TCRdb itself ran the reads through MiXCR, one entry per CDR3 protein. The sample includes 65,000 to 95,000 distinct CDR3 sequences, over 15% of them seen just once. This clonotype has a count of ten or more. Documented time point: after trial treatment. The treatment denotes: LDRT plus nivolumab, ipilimumab, low-dose cyclophosphamide and aspirin (RACIN trial). Nivolumab, ipilimumab, aspirin, low-dose cyclophosphamide and low-dose radiotherapy were all administered to the donors. This CDR3 is 16 amino acids long. V lost 0 bases and J lost 6; bases outside the gene matches: 8. Germline V gene lookup returns CDR1 MNHEY and CDR2 SVGAGI.

Sequenced here: PBMCs, sampled after low-dose radiotherapy plus immunotherapy. The V call is TRBV6-5, the J call TRBJ1-1; 9 bases fit TRBD1. This TCR was sampled from a male donor with prostate cancer. This chain's CDR3 is CASSYSGGTGSAEAFF. CDR3 coding DNA: TGTGCCAGCAGTTACTCCGGGGGGACAGGGTCCGCTGAAGCTTTCTTT.